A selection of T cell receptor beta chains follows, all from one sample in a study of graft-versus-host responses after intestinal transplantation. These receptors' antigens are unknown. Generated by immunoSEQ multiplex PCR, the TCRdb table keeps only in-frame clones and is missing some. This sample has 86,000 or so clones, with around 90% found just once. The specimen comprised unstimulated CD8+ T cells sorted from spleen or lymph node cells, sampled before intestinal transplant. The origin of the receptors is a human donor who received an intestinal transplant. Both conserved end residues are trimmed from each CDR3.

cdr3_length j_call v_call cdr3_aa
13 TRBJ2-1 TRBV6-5 ASTFRGRLRNEQF
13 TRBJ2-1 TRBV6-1 ASSEVEGGPNEQF
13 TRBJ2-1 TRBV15 ATLKSLPPATEQF
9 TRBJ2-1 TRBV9 ASSHRDRLI
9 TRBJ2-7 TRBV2 ASSDSYEQY
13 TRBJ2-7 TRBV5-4 ASSFDPDRPYEQY
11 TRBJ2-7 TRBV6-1 ASSDLGYHEQY
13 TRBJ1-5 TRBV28 ASSAFQYSNQPQH
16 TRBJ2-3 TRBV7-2 ASSLVLYLAGEADTQY
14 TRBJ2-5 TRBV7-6 ASSLGASGGWETQY
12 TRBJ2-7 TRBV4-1 ASSQPPLAYEQY
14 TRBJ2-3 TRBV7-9 ASSFGQAASTDTQY
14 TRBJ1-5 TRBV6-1 ASSEASGMRNQPQH
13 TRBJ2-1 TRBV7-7 ASSLVQSPYNEQF
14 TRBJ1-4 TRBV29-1 SVEVGQSATNEKLF
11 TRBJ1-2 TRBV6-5 ASSSAGLYGYT
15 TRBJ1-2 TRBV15 ATSSLAGGVPNYGYT
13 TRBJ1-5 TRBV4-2 ASSLGGASNQPQH
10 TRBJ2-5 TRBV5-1 ASYTPGETQY
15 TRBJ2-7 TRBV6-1 ASSDSLAVVLTYEQY
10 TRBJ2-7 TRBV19 ASGTGDYEQY
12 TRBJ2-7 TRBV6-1 ASSYTHPYYEQY
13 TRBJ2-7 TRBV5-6 ASSFLRDRVYEQY
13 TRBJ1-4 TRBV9 ASSVGGGRGEKLF
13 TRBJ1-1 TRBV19 ASSIPGTPNTEAF
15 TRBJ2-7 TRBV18 ASSPEGSGTPYYEQY
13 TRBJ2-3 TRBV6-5 ASSPIAGAPDTQY
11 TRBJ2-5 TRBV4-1 ASSQGGVGTQY
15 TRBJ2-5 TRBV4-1 ASSLFFPARGQETQY
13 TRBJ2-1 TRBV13 ASSATGGSYNEQF
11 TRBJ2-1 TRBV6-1 ASSPLGGNEQF